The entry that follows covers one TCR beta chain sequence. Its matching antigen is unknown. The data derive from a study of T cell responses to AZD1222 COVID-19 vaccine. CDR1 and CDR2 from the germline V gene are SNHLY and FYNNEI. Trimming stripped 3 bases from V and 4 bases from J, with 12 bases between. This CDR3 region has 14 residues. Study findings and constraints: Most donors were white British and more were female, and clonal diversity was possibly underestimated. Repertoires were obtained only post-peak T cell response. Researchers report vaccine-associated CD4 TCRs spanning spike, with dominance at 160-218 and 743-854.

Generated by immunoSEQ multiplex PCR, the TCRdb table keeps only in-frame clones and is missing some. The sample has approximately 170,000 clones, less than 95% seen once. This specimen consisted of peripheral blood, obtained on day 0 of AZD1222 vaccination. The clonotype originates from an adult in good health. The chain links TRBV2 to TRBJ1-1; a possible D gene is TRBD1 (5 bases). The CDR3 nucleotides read TGTGCCAGCAGTGAGGAGGGACTGGGCACTGAAGCTTTCTTT. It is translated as CASSEEGLGTEAFF.